The 10 T cell receptor beta chains below come from one sample, sequenced in a study of blood T cell repertoires in COVID-19. TCRdb's table, derived via immunoSEQ multiplex PCR, lists solely in-frame clones and lacks some. Among about 240,000 clones listed, roughly 87% were seen once. The sequencing sample was made of PBMCs or T cells enriched from blood (not recorded which). These receptor sequences come from a woman under 40 with acute COVID-19.

There are a few counts of this clone. The J gene is TRBJ2-4, the V gene TRBV4-3; tentative D call: TRBD1 (6 bases). The germline V gene encodes CDR1 LGHNA and CDR2 YSLEER. This CDR3 comprises 14 residues. V lost 0 bases and J lost 9, with 12 bases in between. The CDR3 sequence: CASSQDRGESIQYF. The CDR3 DNA reads as TGCGCCAGCAGCCAAGACAGGGGTGAGAGCATTCAGTACTTC.

This clone showed up just once. The chain combines TRBV3-1 (or the pseudogene TRBV3-2) with TRBJ1-2; 7 bases are shared with TRBD1. Trimming took 2 bases from V and 5 from J; bases not matched to a gene: 5. Germline CDR1 reads LGHDT; CDR2 reads YNNKEL (reference sequence). The CDR3 totals 14 residues. Here the CDR3 DNA reads TGTGCCAGCAGCCAAAGGACAGGCCGATATGGCTACACCTTC. Encoded protein: CASSQRTGRYGYTF.

This clone was counted many times. This chain uses TRBV2 with TRBJ2-3; 8 bases are shared with TRBD2. Per the germline V gene, CDR1 is SNHLY and CDR2 is FYNNEI. Trimming removed 8 bases from V and 0 bases from J; junction bases left unmatched: 10. The CDR3 consists of 16 residues. Here the CDR3 reads CASGRGGPTSTDTQYF. The CDR3 nucleotides read TGTGCCAGCGGACGGGGGGGCCCAACCAGCACAGATACGCAGTATTTT.

The J gene is TRBJ1-5, the V gene TRBV19, with a possible D match to TRBD1 (5 bases). V was shortened by 9 bases and J by 0 bases, with 12 bases between the two germline ends. In germline, CDR1 is LNHDA, CDR2 SQIVND (reference sequence). There are 14 residues in the CDR3. The CDR3 sequence is CASQTEYSNQPQHF. CDR3 nucleotides: TGTGCCAGCCAGACAGAATATAGCAATCAGCCCCAGCATTTT.

The chain is built from TRBV6-2 or TRBV6-3 and TRBJ1-1; 7 bases line up with TRBD1. V lost 2 bases to trimming and J lost 4 bases; unmatched junction nucleotides: 4. Looked up from germline, CDR1 is MNHEY and CDR2 is SVGEGT. This CDR3 contains 14 residues. The CDR3 is CASSYPAGGTEAFF. DNA of the CDR3: TGTGCCAGCAGTTACCCCGCAGGGGGCACTGAAGCTTTCTTT.

A single count supports this clone. The rearrangement uses TRBV19 and TRBJ1-4; perhaps TRBD1 as D (5 bases). The CDR3 covers 14 residues. V dropped 3 bases and J dropped 7 bases, with 12 bases sitting between them. Germline CDR1 is LNHDA and CDR2 is SQIVND (reference sequence). CDR3 sequence: CASSMAGRGEKLFF. The DNA of the CDR3 is TGTGCCAGTAGTATGGCAGGGAGGGGTGAAAAACTGTTTTTT.

Written as DNA, the CDR3 is TGTGCCATCAGTGAGGGGGGACAGATTACCTACGAGCAGTACTTC. Its protein is CAISEGGQITYEQYF. The rearrangement uses TRBV10-3 and TRBJ2-7, with 7 positions matching TRBD1. The trim removed 2 bases at V and 2 bases at J, leaving 6 bases unmatched. The V gene's germline CDR1 is ENHRY and CDR2 SYGVKD. This CDR3 has 15 amino acids.

The chain links TRBV6-5 to TRBJ1-2; perhaps TRBD1 as D (5 bases). Between the trimmed V and J ends, which lost 1 base and 5 bases, there was a span of 17 bases. Germline V gene sequence: CDR1 MNHEY, CDR2 SVGAGI. This CDR3 contains 16 residues. The CDR3 is CASSYWNGARMYGYTF. As DNA, the CDR3 is TGTGCCAGCAGTTACTGGAATGGGGCGCGAATGTATGGCTACACCTTC.

This clone was detected only a few times. J is TRBJ1-1 and V is TRBV7-9, with TRBD1 identical over 7 bases. This CDR3 has 13 residues. Germline V gene data show CDR1 as SEHNR and CDR2 as FQNEAQ (reference sequence). V dropped 7 bases and J dropped 5; count of bases not matched to a gene: 7. This CDR3 is CASIKGADTEAFF. The CDR3 region has the DNA TGTGCCAGCATCAAGGGGGCGGATACTGAAGCTTTCTTT.

The gene calls are TRBV5-1 and TRBJ2-1; tentative D call: TRBD1 (6 bases). V lost 4 bases and J 4 bases, leaving 12 bases between the germline ends. The CDR3 length is 14 residues. Germline CDR1 and CDR2: SGHRS and YFSETQ. CDR3 sequence: CASSTGSRYNEQFF. The DNA for the CDR3 is TGCGCCAGCAGCACAGGGTCGCGATACAATGAGCAGTTCTTC.